The T cell receptor (beta chain) under discussion was sequenced for a study of Tregs in tolerant kidney transplant recipients (dated by TCRdb to between 2018 and 2021). With regard to the full study: The transplants used related donors with nonmyeloablative bone marrow transplantation, and mixed chimerism in the human trials was transient. Before combined kidney and bone marrow transplantation, this study identified donor-specific regulatory T cells using TCRbeta sequencing and then followed those same cells after transplant.

Results and caveats for the whole study, not just this receptor: The most biologically relevant and donor-specific TCRbeta repertoire appeared to be identified by expanding Tregs with activated donor B cells. Biological reproducibility was not directly addressed, though technical replication error appeared minimal. Because only a small number of patients were included, the study had limitations, and the results will need to be validated in larger populations as well as under other immunosuppression protocols. For some patients, the PCR primers changed as time went on, which meant samples from those patients could not be compared with one another at the nucleotide level. Donor-specific Treg expansion exceeded global Treg expansion in tolerant patients, suggesting antigen-driven rather than nonspecific expansion.

For TCRbeta CDR3 sequencing, genomic DNA from the sorted cells was extracted using the QIAGEN DNeasy Blood and Tissue Kit. High-throughput TCRbeta CDR3 sequencing, including PCR amplification with bias correction and internal controls, was performed commercially through immunoSEQ. The published analysis was carried out like this. A unique productive TCRbeta sequence was defined by the CDR3 nucleotide sequence when primers matched, and otherwise by the CDR3 amino acid sequence together with the Vbeta and Jbeta genes. As a correction for sorting error, sequences shared between sorted populations at a frequency ratio of 2:1 or less were discarded, and the remaining shared sequences were assigned to the higher population. Donor-reactive sequences were defined as at least 5-fold expanded in CFSE-low cells versus unstimulated cells, with frequency of at least 0.01% in CFSE-low cells. Jensen-Shannon divergence, calculated on the top 100 TCRbeta sequences ranked by frequency, was used to quantify repertoire divergence. For samples with multiple sequencing runs, sorting error was corrected in each run separately before the runs were combined. Held by TCRdb, this immuneACCESS table contains in-frame sequences only and omits some clones. Under half of the omission traces to an unresolved V gene where checked; the cause of the rest is unknown. That table gives V, J and clone size, and the DNA gave D and trimming. The sample table holds approximately 100,000 clones, of which roughly 93% were seen once. 0.46% of the sample lies in the top ten.

Of note for this clone: Its antigen remains unidentified. Per-base qualities were not stored, and no clone one base away is much larger.

V is clipped by 4 bases and J by 5 bases, and the sequence between their germline boundaries is 14 bases long. Spanning cysteine to phenylalanine, the CDR3 consists of 14 amino acids. Only the CDR3 part of the read is kept: 42 bases, read in frame from the first base. From a lookup of the germline V gene (reference sequence), CDR1 and CDR2 are SEHNR and FQNEAQ. The time point label here, explained by the study, means: blood sample drawn before combined kidney and bone marrow transplant. Thawed PBMCs were FACS-sorted into unstimulated Tregs (CD4+CD25+CD127-), CD4+ non-Tregs (CD4+CD25-), CD4 cells and CD8 cells. A few combined kidney and bone marrow transplant recipients from the ITN036ST trial were included as patients, and samples were available only from these trial subjects. Healthy control blood was processed to PBMCs by Ficoll density gradient and cryopreserved, and patient PBMCs were collected before and after transplant.

The sequencing here drew on CD4+ T cells from blood, taken before the transplant. The chain links TRBV7-9 with TRBJ1-2, with no confidently assigned D gene. The clonotype was recovered from a human donor who received a combined kidney and bone marrow transplant. The DNA sequence is given as TGTGCCAGCAGCTCCAGTCCGACCGGGTATGGCTACACCTTC. Its protein reads: CASSSSPTGYGYTF.